The text below deals with one T cell receptor (beta chain). What this receptor recognizes is not known. Per-base quality was not reported, and no clone a single base away is much larger than it. Enrolling through a virtual design, the prospective study's participants ranged in age from roughly 18 to 95 years and lived across 20 to 25 United States geographic areas. Cohort assignment in the prospective study relied on participant-reported clinical history from a screening survey and a study questionnaire. Recovered participants in ImmuneRACE Cohort 3 were defined as having two consecutive negative NP/OP PCR tests, clearance from a healthcare professional, or resolution of symptoms. In the prospective study, whole blood, serum and a nasopharyngeal or oropharyngeal swab were collected from each participant by mobile phlebotomists. Participants in the prospective study had the option to provide additional blood draws and questionnaires over an approximately 2-month period. Prospective study blood samples were shipped either frozen or at room temperature before DNA extraction.

The cysteine opens and the phenylalanine closes a CDR3 of 14 amino acids. Left in the record is the CDR3 DNA by itself, 42 bases read in frame from the first base. V and J are trimmed by 3 bases and 4 bases, and the gene matches miss 5 bases of the junction. The germline V gene (reference sequence) provides CDR1 LNHDA and CDR2 SQIVND. The data stem from a study of blood T cell repertoires in COVID-19 (dated by TCRdb to 2020 to 2022). Regarding the complete study: Samples from collaborators originated in the United States, Italy and Spain and spanned both the acute and convalescent phases of COVID-19. The prospective study material was composed of cDNA or gDNA derived from T cells, B-cell-depleted T cells, or PBMCs. Deeply sampled blood TCRbeta repertoires from subjects exposed to, actively infected with, or recovered from COVID-19 were included in the dataset. The repertoires were released in a freely available public database intended as a resource for research on the immune response to SARS-CoV-2. Samples were obtained from the ongoing ImmuneRACE study (first 160 participants) and from 1,254 subjects provided by 6 global collaborators. Nearly every sample came with metadata listing a de-identified subject ID, COVID-19 status, age in years and sex. Where HLA class I and class II types were available, the types were taken from metadata supplied by the sample provider, not from assay-based typing.

General findings and caveats noted by the study authors: Clinical and demographic metadata were provided uncurated, with the amount varying by source and participant.

TCRbeta CDR3 regions were amplified from genomic DNA by means of the immunoSEQ Assay, a bias-controlled multiplex PCR. Concerning the study's data processing: Nucleated cell counts per sample were estimated from amplification of reference gene primers within the assay. To quantify the absolute abundance of each unique TCRbeta CDR3 rearrangement, sequence reads were collapsed and filtered. For each sample, productive Simpson clonality was calculated as the square root of Simpson's diversity index over productive rearrangements. The clones in this table, taken by TCRdb from immuneACCESS, are in-frame only. Not every clone is retained; where verified, under half of the shortfall comes from an unresolved V gene, and the cause of the rest is unknown. V and J calls and clone size are given by that table; D and trimming were obtained from the DNA. This sample has more than 100,000 clones in its table, and 84% of those were observed once. The ten biggest clones cover 3% to 4.5% of the sample.

The material sequenced was PBMCs or T cells enriched from blood (not recorded which). The sequence derives from a woman aged 25 to 39 who had recovered from COVID-19. The chain is made from TRBV19 and TRBJ1-2, with 7 junctional bases fitting TRBD1. The DNA sequence is given as TGTGCCAGTAGTATCGAGGACAGGAGCTATGGCTACACCTTC. It encodes CASSIEDRSYGYTF.